The text below deals with one TCR beta chain. The CDR3 runs 16 residues. The ends lost 2 bases at V and 2 bases at J; junction bases unmatched: 8. Germline lookup yields CDR1 LGHDT and CDR2 YNNKEL (reference sequence). This sample stems from a study of blood T cell repertoires in COVID-19. Across the study: In each case, the material was cDNA or gDNA derived from T cells, B-cell-depleted T cells, or PBMCs.

The authors' processing: Cell counts per sample came from amplifying reference gene primers. Produced via immunoSEQ multiplex PCR; TCRdb's table is partial and in-frame only. Clonal size and the V and J genes are those of that table, whereas D and trimming came from the DNA. The sample holds around 250,000 clones; approximately 88% are singletons and the top ten take more than 8.5%. The sequence was collected from a woman in her seventies with COVID-19, enrolled during active disease. The rearrangement uses TRBV3-1 (or the pseudogene TRBV3-2) and TRBJ1-2; 7 nucleotides match TRBD1. The sample taken for sequencing was peripheral blood. CDR3 loop: CASSQLTGTDNYGYTF. The CDR3 nucleotides read TGTGCCAGCAGCCAATTAACCGGGACAGACAACTATGGCTACACCTTC.